Sequencing of this T cell receptor beta chain was carried out in a study of T cell clonotyping in hematopoietic cell transplantation (dated by TCRdb to the early 2020s). The study in broad terms: A total of fewer than 150 blood samples were gathered in the study from roughly 40 consecutive transplant recipients along with their related donors. Recruitment of patients was conducted between 2015 and 2017, and follow-up was continued until September 2020 or death. Results the study describes overall, beyond this receptor: Recipient TCR diversity fell after transplant, with pathologically expanded clonotypes rising progressively from day 30 to day 180. The sample size was limited and the cells went unsorted, which meant the CD4 and CD8 repertoire contributions could not be told apart. Recipient repertoires showed only a small fraction of overlap with donor repertoires, and over 95% appeared de novo at the given depth. Inverse Simpson Index values from donors and from recipients before transplant predicted broader TCR repertoire diversity after transplant.

Trimming leaves V shorter by 6 bases and J shorter by 5 bases, with the junction holding 4 bases beyond the gene matches. The germline V gene gives CDR1 as MNHEY and CDR2 as SVGAGI. The CDR3 has 12 amino acids, counting the end cysteine and phenylalanine. Here the CDR3 DNA is all that survives: 36 bases in frame from base 1. The immunoSEQ assay, a bias-controlled multiplex PCR with V- and J-specific primers, was used to amplify TCR beta CDR3 regions from genomic DNA. A proprietary barcode and Illumina adapter sequences were added to the CDR3 amplicons in a second PCR step. An Illumina MiSeq instrument was used for sequencing of the CDR3 libraries. As for the authors' bioinformatics: Export and quality control were performed with immunoSEQ Analyzer 3.0, and downstream analyses were performed with R Bioconductor and Immunarch. Repertoire metrics were calculated using only productive rearrangements within the normalized downsampled data set. In the normalized cohort, clonotypes with more than 5 templates were defined as pathologically expanded. The Inverse Simpson Index served as the measure of repertoire diversity. The non-normalized data set was used for CMV-specificity analyses so that all clonotypes could be captured. Imported from immuneACCESS, the table was reduced by TCRdb to in-frame sequences with V and J called. These copies leave out some clones; in studies compared against another copy, an unresolved V gene accounts for under half, and the cause of the remainder is not known. Clone size and V and J calls were adopted from that table, with D and trimming inferred from the DNA. Within this sample are about 16,000 clones, with under 90% of them counted one time only. The top ten constitute about 2.5% of the sample.

Turning to this clone: What antigen it recognizes has not been identified. There are no base qualities to consult, and no much larger clone falls within one base.

Blood samples for TCR beta sequencing were given by related transplant donors. Using Nuclei Lysis Solution, genomic DNA was extracted from unfractionated peripheral blood mononuclear cells that were either fresh or cryopreserved. The sequenced material came from peripheral blood mononuclear cells. Recombination linked TRBV6-5 to TRBJ2-7; 7 middle bases align to TRBD1. The receptor was derived from a man aged 45 to 65 in good health. Some clones in this sample may be carry-over from other donors' samples. The DNA sequence is as follows: TGTGCCAGCAGCAGACAGGGAAACGAGCAGTACTTC. Its protein product is CASSRQGNEQYF.